The clone carrying this TCR beta chain was detected a few times. The CDR3 has 12 amino acids. Trimming took off 4 bases at V and 7 bases at J, with 11 bases between the two ends. Germline lookup yields CDR1 GTSNPN and CDR2 SVGIG (reference sequence). Sequenced by immunoSEQ multiplex PCR; TCRdb stores in-frame clones only, minus some. This sample has about 410,000 clones; about 85% occur once, and the top ten carry 3.5%. The data were taken from a study of Ad26.COV2.S vaccination and SARS-CoV-2 variants. Documented treatment: 15 to 20 received Ad26.COV2.S at low or high dose, single or two shots; roughly 5 received placebo; per-sample allocation not given. At day 63 after the first vaccine or placebo injection, samples were drawn.

This sample comprised peripheral blood, obtained in a trial of Ad26.COV2.S vaccine versus placebo. This chain uses TRBV30 with TRBJ1-5; D is undetermined. This TCR was recovered from a person aged 18-60 years who received the Ad26.COV2.S COVID-19 vaccine or a placebo. The CDR3 bases are TGTGCCTGGAAGTACAGTAAGCAGCCCCAGCATTTT. This encodes CAWKYSKQPQHF.